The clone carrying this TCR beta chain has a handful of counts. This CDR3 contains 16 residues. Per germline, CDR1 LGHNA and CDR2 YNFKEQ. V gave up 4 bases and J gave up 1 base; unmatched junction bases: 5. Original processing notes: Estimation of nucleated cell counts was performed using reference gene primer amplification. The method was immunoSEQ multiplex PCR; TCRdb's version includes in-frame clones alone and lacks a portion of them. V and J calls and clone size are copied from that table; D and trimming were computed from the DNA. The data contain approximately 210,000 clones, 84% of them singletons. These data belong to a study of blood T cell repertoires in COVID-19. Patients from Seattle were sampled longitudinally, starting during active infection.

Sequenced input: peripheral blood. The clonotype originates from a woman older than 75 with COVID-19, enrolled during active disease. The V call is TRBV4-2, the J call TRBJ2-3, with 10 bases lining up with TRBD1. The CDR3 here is CASSRAGTGGTDTQYF. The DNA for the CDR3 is TGTGCCAGCAGCCGGGCGGGGACAGGGGGCACAGATACGCAGTATTTT.